The next 23 T cell receptor beta chains were all read from a single sample in a study of early stage breast cancer tumors. Some clones are missing from TCRdb's copy, which holds only in-frame ones; the method was immunoSEQ multiplex PCR. The sample lists roughly 58,000 clones, 80% to 95% occurring once. The source material was blood. All receptors derive from a person aged 70 to 79 with breast cancer.

The V and J genes are TRBV4-1 and TRBJ1-4; D is possibly TRBD1 (5 bases). V gave up 2 bases and J gave up 13 bases, with 8 bases separating them. The CDR3 extends over 11 amino acids. The germline gives CDR1 MGHRA, CDR2 YSYEKL. CDR3 in DNA: TGCGCCAGCAGCCAAAACGGGGGACTGTTTTTT. It is translated as CASSQNGGLFF.

The chain recombines TRBV11-3 with TRBJ2-1; 10 nucleotides align to TRBD1. Trimming at V came to 5 bases and at J to 4 bases, leaving 5 bases not matched to a gene. Germline V gene data show CDR1 as SGHNT and CDR2 as YENEEA. The CDR3 has 15 residues. In DNA form, the CDR3 reads TGTGCCAGCAGCATTAGGACAGGGGGATACAATGAGCAGTTCTTC. Translating gives CASSIRTGGYNEQFF. Supplemented by reference TRBV11-3 and TRBJ2-1, the full variable domain reads EAGVVQSPRYKIIEKKQPVAFWCNPISGHNTLYWYLQNLGQGPELLIRYENEEAVDDSQLPKDRFSAERLKGVDSTLKIQPAELGDSAVYLCASSIRTGGYNEQFFGPGTRLTVL.

The rearrangement uses TRBV7-9 and TRBJ2-2; perhaps TRBD2 as D (6 bases). Germline V gene sequence: CDR1 SEHNR, CDR2 FQNEAQ (reference sequence). Trimming took 6 bases from V and 0 from J, leaving 14 bases between them. The CDR3 loop spans 16 amino acids. In nucleotides, the CDR3 is TGTGCCAGCAGGAGGCCGTCGGGGGCGAACACCGGGGAGCTGTTTTTT. Translation gives CASRRPSGANTGELFF.

The rearrangement joins TRBV30 to TRBJ2-3, with no clear D. The CDR3 has 14 amino acids. The V end was cut by 0 bases, the J end by 3 bases, with 10 bases between. Germline values: CDR1 GTSNPN, CDR2 SVGIG (reference sequence). CDR3 sequence reads: CAWSVLSQTDTQYF. In DNA, the CDR3 is TGTGCCTGGAGTGTACTTAGCCAGACAGATACGCAGTATTTT.

The V call is TRBV7-3, the J call TRBJ2-3, with 8 bases identical to TRBD2. The CDR3 extends over 15 amino acids. The V gene's germline CDR1 is SGHTA and CDR2 FQGTGA. The junction had 7 bases not matched to a gene; V was cut back by 5 bases and J by 3 bases. CDR3 nucleotides: TGTGCCAGCAGCCCCCGAGCGGGAGTGACAGATACGCAGTATTTT. This sequence encodes CASSPRAGVTDTQYF.

J is TRBJ1-2 and V is TRBV10-3, with D perhaps TRBD1 (5 bases). CDR3 length equals 14 residues. Per the germline V gene, CDR1 is ENHRY and CDR2 is SYGVKD. Trimming took 7 bases from V and 7 from J, leaving 19 bases between them. The CDR3 sequence is CAINPGRGRGGYTF. In nucleotides, the CDR3 is TGTGCCATCAACCCTGGGAGGGGAAGAGGTGGCTACACCTTC.

The rearrangement joins TRBV10-3 to TRBJ2-1; 9 bases fit TRBD2. Germline V gives CDR1 ENHRY, CDR2 SYGVKD. Trimming cost V 2 bases and J 3 bases; bases outside gene matches: 5. This CDR3 contains 16 residues. CDR3 sequence: CAISELQAGGYNEQFF. CDR3 coding DNA: TGTGCCATCAGTGAGCTACAAGCGGGAGGCTACAATGAGCAGTTCTTC.

V gene TRBV6-5 combines with J gene TRBJ1-1; D may be TRBD1 (5 bases). CDR1 is MNHEY and CDR2 is SVGAGI in the germline V gene. This CDR3 has 13 amino acids. The V end was cut by 7 bases, the J end by 7 bases, with 16 bases between. The DNA of the CDR3 is TGTGCCAGCATCTTTATGGGGGGGGATGAAGCTTTCTTT. Protein sequence: CASIFMGGDEAFF.

This chain connects TRBV4-3 to TRBJ1-2; the match to TRBD1 covers 9 bases. CDR3 length: 15 residues. Germline-derived CDR1 and CDR2 are LGHNA and YSLEER. V lost 4 bases and J lost 4; bases outside the gene matches: 7. The CDR3 reads CASSRGTGFGYGYTF. CDR3 nucleotide sequence: TGCGCCAGCAGCCGAGGGACAGGGTTCGGCTATGGCTACACCTTC.

The rearrangement joins TRBV6-1 to TRBJ2-1; tentatively, D is TRBD2 (7 bases). Germline CDR1 is MNHNS and CDR2 is SASEGT. The V end lost 4 bases, the J end lost 1 base, and 14 bases lay between the germline ends. The CDR3 totals 16 residues. In nucleotides, the CDR3 is TGTGCCAGCAGTGCTGAGGGGGGGGAGTCCTACAATGAGCAGTTCTTC. It encodes CASSAEGGESYNEQFF.

The CDR3 sequence: CASSQDITDENYNEQFF. The CDR3 coding sequence is TGTGCCAGCAGCCAAGATATCACAGACGAAAACTACAATGAGCAGTTCTTC. The chain joins TRBV4-2 to TRBJ2-1; D gene uncertain. The V end was cut by 0 bases, the J end by 3 bases, with 15 bases between. Germline V CDR1 and CDR2: LGHNA, YNFKEQ. The CDR3 consists of 17 residues.

This chain connects TRBV4-3 to TRBJ2-1; 14 bases align to TRBD2. This CDR3 contains 20 residues. Looked up from germline, CDR1 is LGHNA and CDR2 is YSLEER. J was trimmed by 1 base and V by 4 bases; bases with no gene match: 12. For the CDR3, the DNA is TGCGCCAGCAGCCTGCGGACTAGCGGGGGGTATTCCCCTTCCTACAATGAGCAGTTCTTC. This codes for CASSLRTSGGYSPSYNEQFF.

J is TRBJ2-7 and V is TRBV6-5, with D unclear. The CDR3 runs to 11 residues. V lost 6 bases and J lost 5, with 8 bases in between. Germline V CDR1 and CDR2: MNHEY, SVGAGI. CDR3 amino acids: CASREINEQYF. In DNA form, the CDR3 reads TGTGCCAGCAGAGAGATAAACGAGCAGTACTTC.

The rearrangement uses TRBV15 and TRBJ1-2; 9 positions agree with TRBD1. Germline-derived CDR1 and CDR2 are LNHNV and YYDKDF (reference sequence). The CDR3 covers 16 residues. V shed 3 bases and J 0 bases; nucleotides not matched to a gene: 5. In DNA, the CDR3 is TGTGCCACCAGCAGGGACAGGGGTTCGGCTAACTATGGCTACACCTTC. Amino acid sequence: CATSRDRGSANYGYTF.

J is TRBJ1-2 and V is TRBV5-1; D perhaps matches TRBD1 (5 bases). Germline V gene data show CDR1 as SGHRS and CDR2 as YFSETQ. Trimming removed 0 bases from V and 7 bases from J, with 13 bases in between. This CDR3 has 14 residues. The DNA for the CDR3 is TGCGCCAGCAGCTTGGTCGGGGGAGGAAGTGGCTACACCTTC. Its translation: CASSLVGGGSGYTF.

A single count supports this clone. V is TRBV6-5 and J is TRBJ1-2, with D maybe TRBD1 (5 bases). Trimming shortened V by 2 bases and J by 8 bases, and 15 bases separated the two germline ends. This CDR3 has 14 residues. The germline V gene has CDR1 MNHEY and CDR2 SVGAGI. The CDR3 nucleotides are TGTGCCAGCAGTTACATCACGGGGGTCGGGGGCTACACCTTC. Protein sequence: CASSYITGVGGYTF.

The chain joins TRBV18 to TRBJ1-1, with D hard to call. Germline loops: CDR1 KGHSH, CDR2 LQKENI. Trimming pared 5 bases from V and 2 bases from J, leaving 12 bases between. This CDR3 comprises 14 residues. The CDR3: CASSKTWANTEAFF. The CDR3, as DNA: TGTGCCAGCTCAAAGACATGGGCCAACACTGAAGCTTTCTTT.

This chain joins TRBV27 and TRBJ2-5; 10 nucleotides agree with TRBD1. V shed 4 bases and J 5 bases; nucleotides not matched to a gene: 13. The CDR3 sequence is 17 residues long. CDR1 is MNHEY, CDR2 SMNVEV, per germline (reference sequence). CDR3 in DNA: TGTGCCAGCAGTTCCCCCGGGACAGGGGTAGGAGGGGAGACCCAGTACTTC. Encoded protein: CASSSPGTGVGGETQYF.

The chain links TRBV4-2 to TRBJ2-1, with 8 bases identical to TRBD2. The CDR3 extends over 15 amino acids. V trimming: 5 bases; J trimming: 9 bases; junction bases outside the gene matches: 12. The germline CDR1 and CDR2 sequences are LGHNA and YNFKEQ. The CDR3 loop is CASSVEEAREGEQFF. CDR3 nucleotides: TGTGCCAGCAGCGTAGAGGAGGCCCGGGAGGGTGAGCAGTTCTTC.

This chain links TRBV6-5 with TRBJ2-2; 7 bases line up with TRBD1. Germline V CDR1 and CDR2: MNHEY, SVGAGI. V gave up 4 bases and J gave up 5 bases; unmatched junction bases: 4. CDR3 length: 14 amino acids. CDR3 in amino acids: CASSWVRGTGELFF. The CDR3 DNA is TGTGCCAGCAGTTGGGTCAGGGGGACCGGGGAGCTGTTTTTT.

The chain has TRBV14 and TRBJ1-1; maybe TRBD1 (6 bases). This CDR3 has 14 amino acids. Trimming pared 3 bases from V and 4 bases from J, leaving 12 bases between. Germline values: CDR1 SGHDN, CDR2 FVKESK. The DNA of the CDR3 is TGTGCCAGCAGCCATACAGGGTGGGGCACTGAAGCTTTCTTT. It codes for CASSHTGWGTEAFF.

The chain couples TRBV19 to TRBJ2-7; 11 positions match TRBD1. CDR3 length: 16 residues. Germline lookup yields CDR1 LNHDA and CDR2 SQIVND (reference sequence). The junction had 5 bases not matched to a gene; V was cut back by 4 bases and J by 0 bases. The CDR3 DNA reads as TGTGCCAGTAGTAGGGGGACAGGGGGTGCCTCCTACGAGCAGTACTTC. As protein: CASSRGTGGASYEQYF. The variable domain in full, with the rest retrieved from reference TRBV19 and TRBJ2-7, is DGGITQSPKYLFRKEGQNVTLSCEQNLNHDAMYWYRQDPGQGLRLIYYSQIVNDFQKGDIAEGYSVSREKKESFPLTVTSAQKNPTAFYLCASSRGTGGASYEQYFGPGTRLTVT.

This clone showed up just a few times. The chain has TRBV7-3 and TRBJ1-6; D might be TRBD1 (6 bases). Per the germline V gene, CDR1 is SGHTA and CDR2 is FQGTGA. V shed 5 bases and J shed 7 bases, with 9 bases lying between them. The CDR3 loop spans 13 amino acids. The CDR3 nucleotides read TGTGCCAGCAGCGAACAGGGAAATTCACCCCTCCACTTT. Its translation is CASSEQGNSPLHF. Variable domain in full (rest from reference TRBV7-3 and TRBJ1-6): GAGVSQTPSNKVTEKGKYVELRCDPISGHTALYWYRQSLGQGPEFLIYFQGTGAADDSGLPNDRFFAVRPEGSVSTLKIQRTERGDSAVYLCASSEQGNSPLHFGNGTRLTVT.